The rows below give T cell receptor beta chains drawn from one sample of a study of T cells after yellow fever vaccination. One entry per CDR3 protein results from TCRdb running MiXCR on the 5' RACE reads. The sample holds 120,000 or so distinct CDR3 sequences, roughly 15% seen once. The sequenced sample was CD8+ T cells sorted from PBMCs, obtained 5 days after the yellow fever booster vaccination. The receptors stem from a man aged 18 to 35 who received the YFV17D yellow fever vaccine. The conserved cysteine and the conserved F or W are not part of the CDR3 here.

V gene	J gene	CDR3 protein
TRBV7-9	TRBJ2-4	ASSDLGQEKY
TRBV5-6	TRBJ2-3	ASSWTSTGGNGDPSDTQY
TRBV27	TRBJ1-6	ASRAGTNNSPLH
TRBV7-3	TRBJ2-7	ASSLGGSGTYEQY
TRBV9	TRBJ2-3	ASSVDRGGTDTQY
TRBV7-3	TRBJ2-7	ASSGGSGSSYEQY
TRBV3-1	TRBJ2-3	ASSPAAPIGDTQY
TRBV12-3/TRBV12-4	TRBJ2-3	ASSTGEADTQY
TRBV11-2	TRBJ2-5	ASSRKGETQY
TRBV5-4	TRBJ2-5	ASSYVPGRETQY
TRBV29-1	TRBJ1-4	SVQPLTGEGTNEKLF
TRBV7-8	TRBJ2-1	ASTITQSSYNEQF
TRBV4-1	TRBJ2-3	ASSQDTGGELTDTQY
TRBV4-3	TRBJ2-2	ASSQERWDGELF
TRBV27	TRBJ2-5	ASSPGTRGAETQY
TRBV7-2	TRBJ2-5	ASSQGGLVETQY
TRBV5-5	TRBJ2-2	ASSFSGTGELF
TRBV10-3	TRBJ2-1	AISESDWGVNEQF
TRBV20-1	TRBJ2-1	SASGRLTYNEQF
TRBV5-5	TRBJ2-1	ASSWFSGGSRYNEQF
TRBV7-9	TRBJ1-1	ASSFGQEEAF
TRBV27	TRBJ2-1	ASKTVNFYNEQF
TRBV7-6	TRBJ2-6	ASSQFRGDSSGANVLT
TRBV7-2	TRBJ2-5	ASSFDDRYQETQY
TRBV29-1	TRBJ2-2	STTGRTGELF
TRBV7-2	TRBJ1-5	ASSLDGAGNQPQH
TRBV6-2/TRBV6-3	TRBJ2-7	ASSYSTGGAGEQY
TRBV27	TRBJ2-3	ASMIWGSGGSTDTQY
TRBV27	TRBJ1-1	ASSLGGFTEAF
TRBV5-1	TRBJ1-1	ASSLVPRGTEAF
TRBV15	TRBJ2-3	ATSRGWRGGPGDTQY
TRBV5-6	TRBJ2-4	ASSPGVGLAKNIQY
TRBV10-1	TRBJ2-2	ASSASGWNTGELF
TRBV7-9	TRBJ2-3	ASSQSTDTQY
TRBV27	TRBJ1-5	ASWPRGEGNQPQH
TRBV12-3/TRBV12-4	TRBJ1-5	ASSFGPGGQPQH
TRBV7-2	TRBJ2-7	ASSLADRPTYEQY
TRBV20-1	TRBJ1-5	SASQKGFRAGLGNQPQH
TRBV19	TRBJ2-1	ASQTSRGTSYNEQF
TRBV7-2	TRBJ2-6	ASSLATGANVLT
TRBV20-1	TRBJ1-2	SARGTVLGYT
TRBV5-1	TRBJ2-1	ASRLHDREQF
TRBV2	TRBJ2-7	ASRVGEQY
TRBV4-1	TRBJ1-1	ASSRMGQSGTEAF
TRBV27	TRBJ1-1	ASSLWIGDPEAF
TRBV7-9	TRBJ1-4	ASSLTNEKLF
TRBV5-6	TRBJ2-2	ASSLDEGRPGELF